This T cell receptor beta chain was sequenced in a study of T cells after yellow fever vaccination. The trim removed 0 bases at V and 0 bases at J, leaving 8 bases unmatched. Germline V gives CDR1 LNHNV, CDR2 YYDKDF (reference sequence). This CDR3 spans 18 amino acids. A single record per CDR3 protein comes from TCRdb applying MiXCR to the 5' RACE reads. Among about 580,000 distinct CDR3 sequences listed, about a sixth were seen once. The J gene is TRBJ1-5, the V gene TRBV15, with 7 bases lining up with TRBD1. This receptor was taken from a young man who received the YFV17D yellow fever vaccine. This sample comprised PBMCs, obtained 5 days after the first yellow fever vaccination. The CDR3 DNA reads TGTGCCACCAGCAGAGATCCCGGGACAGCCTATAGCAATCAGCCCCAGCATTTT. Translation: CATSRDPGTAYSNQPQHF.